This is a list of T cell receptor beta chains from one sample in a study of shared clonotypes between healthy human individuals. Sequencing was performed with immunoSEQ multiplex PCR; in TCRdb, only in-frame clones are kept and a portion is missing. The repertoire holds millions of clones, with about 95% as singletons. Source material: naive CD4+ T cells sorted from blood. Receptor source: a man aged 18 to 29 in good health. Both conserved end residues are part of each CDR3.

j_call: TRBJ1-5; v_call: TRBV30; cdr3_aa: CAWSGGGRDQPQHF
j_call: TRBJ2-2; v_call: TRBV7-7; cdr3_aa: CASSASPNTGELFF
j_call: TRBJ2-3; v_call: TRBV6-1; cdr3_aa: CATKLGGDTDTQYF
j_call: TRBJ1-1; v_call: TRBV30; cdr3_aa: CAWSAGLNTEAFF
j_call: TRBJ1-3; v_call: TRBV5-4; cdr3_aa: CASSSPGQGGNTIYF
j_call: TRBJ2-5; v_call: TRBV7-2; cdr3_aa: CASSLDSGWGETQYF
j_call: TRBJ1-5; v_call: TRBV28; cdr3_aa: CASSLPVDSLNQPQHF
j_call: TRBJ2-3; v_call: TRBV7-9; cdr3_aa: CASSLGGGRTDTQYF
j_call: TRBJ2-3; v_call: TRBV7-2; cdr3_aa: CASSPDLSRGTTDTQYF
j_call: TRBJ1-1; v_call: TRBV29-1; cdr3_aa: CSVQETRNTEAFF
j_call: TRBJ2-1; v_call: TRBV10-3; cdr3_aa: CAISELLANHNEQFF
j_call: TRBJ1-5; v_call: TRBV30; cdr3_aa: CAWSARLGEGSNQPQHF
j_call: TRBJ2-2; v_call: TRBV7-2; cdr3_aa: CASSLVVGVTGELFF
j_call: TRBJ1-4; v_call: TRBV18; cdr3_aa: CASSRMTVLATNEKLFF
j_call: TRBJ2-7; v_call: TRBV6-1; cdr3_aa: CASSLGDRFSYEQYF
j_call: TRBJ2-3; v_call: TRBV19; cdr3_aa: CASSFLADTQYF
j_call: TRBJ2-7; v_call: TRBV5-4; cdr3_aa: CASSLEGPLSYEQYF
j_call: TRBJ2-3; v_call: TRBV19; cdr3_aa: CASTGGDRTDTQYF
j_call: TRBJ2-2; v_call: TRBV7-9; cdr3_aa: CASSSNPHSGPTGELFF
j_call: TRBJ1-2; v_call: TRBV18; cdr3_aa: CASSPTGSYGYTF
j_call: TRBJ2-3; v_call: TRBV29-1; cdr3_aa: CSVVPLDRGHTDTQYF
j_call: TRBJ2-2; v_call: TRBV5-1; cdr3_aa: CASSRTGGSGELFF
j_call: TRBJ2-2; v_call: TRBV11-2; cdr3_aa: CASSSSGRVNTGELFF
j_call: TRBJ1-4; v_call: TRBV2; cdr3_aa: CASRRRTGTLRTNEKLFF
j_call: TRBJ2-3; v_call: TRBV7-2; cdr3_aa: CASSGPGDTQYF
j_call: TRBJ1-2; v_call: TRBV9; cdr3_aa: CASSVAGSGYTF
j_call: TRBJ1-5; v_call: TRBV19; cdr3_aa: CASDPWDSNQPQHF
j_call: TRBJ2-1; v_call: TRBV7-9; cdr3_aa: CASSLGRTGVSNEQFF
j_call: TRBJ1-5; v_call: TRBV6-1; cdr3_aa: CASSRPGVNQPQHF
j_call: TRBJ2-3; v_call: TRBV6-4; cdr3_aa: CASSDLGQPTDTQYF
j_call: TRBJ2-7; v_call: TRBV18; cdr3_aa: CASSPKDNSYEQYF
j_call: TRBJ1-5; v_call: TRBV2; cdr3_aa: CASNRANSNQPQHF
j_call: TRBJ1-1; v_call: TRBV6-5; cdr3_aa: CASSYSSGEAFF
j_call: TRBJ1-2; v_call: TRBV7-8; cdr3_aa: CASSLEGQGNYGYTF
j_call: TRBJ2-5; v_call: TRBV6-6; cdr3_aa: CASSPRGGKETQYF
j_call: TRBJ2-5; v_call: TRBV7-9; cdr3_aa: CASTPGGEGGEETQYF
j_call: TRBJ1-4; v_call: TRBV7-8; cdr3_aa: CASSLLGSREKLFF
j_call: TRBJ2-2; v_call: TRBV14; cdr3_aa: CASSPPGTKNGELFF
j_call: TRBJ1-1; v_call: TRBV5-1; cdr3_aa: CASSLAVGLAEAFF
j_call: TRBJ1-1; v_call: TRBV6-1; cdr3_aa: CASSVEEGMNTEAFF
j_call: TRBJ1-1; v_call: TRBV11-2; cdr3_aa: CASIQWTEAFF
j_call: TRBJ2-1; v_call: TRBV21-1; cdr3_aa: CASSKTEGNEQFF
j_call: TRBJ1-2; v_call: TRBV28; cdr3_aa: CASSLLLGQGDGYTF
j_call: TRBJ2-6; v_call: TRBV30; cdr3_aa: CAWNSLPGANVLTF
j_call: TRBJ2-7; v_call: TRBV5-6; cdr3_aa: CASGGQLDSYEQYF